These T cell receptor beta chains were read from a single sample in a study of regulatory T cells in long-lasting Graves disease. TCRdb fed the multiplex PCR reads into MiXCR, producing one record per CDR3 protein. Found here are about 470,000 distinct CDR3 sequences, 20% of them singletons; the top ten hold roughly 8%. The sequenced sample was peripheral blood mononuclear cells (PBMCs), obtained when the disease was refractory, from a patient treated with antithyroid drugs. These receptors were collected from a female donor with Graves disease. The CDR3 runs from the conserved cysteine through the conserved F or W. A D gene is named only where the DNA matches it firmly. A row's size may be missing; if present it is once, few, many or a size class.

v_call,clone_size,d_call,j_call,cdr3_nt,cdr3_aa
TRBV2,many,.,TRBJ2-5,TGTGCCATCAGGGCTGTACAAGAGACCCAGTACTTC,CAIRAVQETQYF
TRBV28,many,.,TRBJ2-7,TGTGCCAGCAGTTACTCCGGGAACTACGAGCAGTACTTC,CASSYSGNYEQYF
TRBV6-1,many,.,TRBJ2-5,TGTGCCAGCAGTGAAACGATAAAAGAGACCCAGTACTTC,CASSETIKETQYF
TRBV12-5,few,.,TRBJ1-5,TGTGCTAGTGGCGGACCCCCGGGGCCTTATAGCAATCAGCCCCAGCATTTT,CASGGPPGPYSNQPQHF
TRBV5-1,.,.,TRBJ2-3,TGTGCCAGCAGCTTATCGGCTACAGATACGCAGTATTTT,CASSLSATDTQYF
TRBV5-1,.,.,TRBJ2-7,TGCGCCAGCAGCATAACACCCCGGACCCGCCACGAGCAGTACTTC,CASSITPRTRHEQYF
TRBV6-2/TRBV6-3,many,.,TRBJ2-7,TGTGCCAGCAGTTACTCGCCAATTCTTGAGCAGTACTTC,CASSYSPILEQYF
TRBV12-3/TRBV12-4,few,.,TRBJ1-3,TGTGCCAGCAGGGCGAACTCTGGAAACACCATATATTTT,CASRANSGNTIYF
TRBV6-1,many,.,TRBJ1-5,TGTGCCAGCAGTGACGGCCTCCTGACCAATCAGCCCCAGCATTTT,CASSDGLLTNQPQHF
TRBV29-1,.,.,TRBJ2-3,TGCAGCGTTGAGGCGGTGGGATATAGGACAGAGGGCCACACAGATACGCAGTATTTT,CSVEAVGYRTEGHTDTQYF
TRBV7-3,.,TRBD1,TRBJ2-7,TGTGCCAGCAGCTTAGTACAGGGGGTCCGTCAGTACTTC,CASSLVQGVRQYF
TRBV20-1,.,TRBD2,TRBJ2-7,TGCAGTGCTTCCGGGACTATTAACACCTACGAGCAGTACTTC,CSASGTINTYEQYF
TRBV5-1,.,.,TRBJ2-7,TGCGCCAGCAGCTACGGCGGGACTCCCGGGGAGGAGCAGTACTTC,CASSYGGTPGEEQYF
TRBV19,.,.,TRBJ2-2,TGTGCCAGTACCACCCATGGGACAAGGAACACCGGAGAGCTGTTTTTT,CASTTHGTRNTGELFF
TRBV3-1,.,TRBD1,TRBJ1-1,TGTGCCAGCAGCCCTACAGGGGTCGCTGAAGCTTTCTTT,CASSPTGVAEAFF
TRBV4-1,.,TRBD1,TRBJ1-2,TGCGCCAGCAGCCAAGGGGACAGGGGGATTGGCTACACCTTC,CASSQGDRGIGYTF
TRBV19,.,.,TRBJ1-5,TGTGCCAGTACCCCTGTAGGTGGTTATAGCAATCAGCCCCAGCATTTT,CASTPVGGYSNQPQHF
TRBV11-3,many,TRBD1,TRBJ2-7,TGTGCCAGCAGCCCGGGACAGGGACACCCCTACGAGCAGTACTTC,CASSPGQGHPYEQYF
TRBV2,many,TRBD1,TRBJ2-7,TGTGCCAGCAGTGTAGGACAGGGCGACGAGCAGTACTTC,CASSVGQGDEQYF
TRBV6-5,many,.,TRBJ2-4,TGTGCCAGCAGTTACGGACAACTAGCCAAAAACATTCAGTACTTC,CASSYGQLAKNIQYF
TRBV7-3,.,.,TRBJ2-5,TGTGCCAGCAGCGCCGGGCTAGCGAGAACACAAGAGACCCAGTACTTC,CASSAGLARTQETQYF
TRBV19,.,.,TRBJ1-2,TGTGCCAGTAGTACCGATTCTCGGACCATATTTCGGGGCTACACCTTC,CASSTDSRTIFRGYTF
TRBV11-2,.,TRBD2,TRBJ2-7,TGTGCCAGCAAGGGACTAGCACTATACGAGCAGTACTTC,CASKGLALYEQYF
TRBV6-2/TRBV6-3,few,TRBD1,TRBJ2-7,TGTGCCAGCAGGCGCCGGGACAGGGGCGACGAGCAGTACTTC,CASRRRDRGDEQYF
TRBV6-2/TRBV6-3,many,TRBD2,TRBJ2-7,TGTGCCAGCAGTTTAGAAGCGGGAGTCAACGAGCAGTACTTC,CASSLEAGVNEQYF
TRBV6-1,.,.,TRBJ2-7,TGTGCCAGCAGTTACGCTTTATTCGACGAGCAGTACTTC,CASSYALFDEQYF
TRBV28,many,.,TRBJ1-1,TGTGCCAGCAGTCCTTCAAGGATTAACACTGAAGCTTTCTTT,CASSPSRINTEAFF
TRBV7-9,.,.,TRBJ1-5,TGTGCCAGCAGCACCGGGACACAACAGCCCCAGCATTTT,CASSTGTQQPQHF
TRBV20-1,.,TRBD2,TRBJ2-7,TGCAGTGCTAAGAGGCCCGGGGGGAGGTACGAGCAGTACTTC,CSAKRPGGRYEQYF
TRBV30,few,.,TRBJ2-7,TGTGCCTGGAGACAGGGCTACGAGCAGTACTTC,CAWRQGYEQYF
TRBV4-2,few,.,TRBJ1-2,TGTGCCAGCAGCCAAGATCGTTTTTCTTACTATGGCTACACCTTC,CASSQDRFSYYGYTF
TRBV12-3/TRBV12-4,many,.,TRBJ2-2,TGTGCCAGCAGTCGTCGGGTTAACACCGGGGAGCTGTTTTTT,CASSRRVNTGELFF
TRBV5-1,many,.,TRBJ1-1,TGCGCCAGCAGCTTGTATGGGAGAGGGACTGAAGCTTTCTTT,CASSLYGRGTEAFF
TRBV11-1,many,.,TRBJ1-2,TGTGCCAGCAGCCCAAATGGGCTAAAGAGTGGCTACACCTTC,CASSPNGLKSGYTF
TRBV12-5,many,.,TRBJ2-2,TGTGCTAGTGCCCTCATAGGGCTAGCTTCGAACACCGGGGAGCTGTTTTTT,CASALIGLASNTGELFF
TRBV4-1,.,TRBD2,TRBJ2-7,TGCGCCAGCAGCCAAGATCTTGGCGGGAGGGCCTACGAGCAGTACTTC,CASSQDLGGRAYEQYF
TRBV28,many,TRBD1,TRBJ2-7,TGTGCCAGCAGGACAAACCGGGACAGGGCCTACGAGCAGTACTTC,CASRTNRDRAYEQYF
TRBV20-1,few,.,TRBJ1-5,TGCAGTGCTAGAGGTAGTTCCAATCAGCCCCAGCATTTT,CSARGSSNQPQHF
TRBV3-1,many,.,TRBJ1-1,TGTGCCAGCAGCCAAGAAAGTTACACTGAAGCTTTCTTT,CASSQESYTEAFF
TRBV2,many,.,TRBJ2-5,TGTGCCAGCGCTCCCGGGTACGAAGAGACCCAGTACTTC,CASAPGYEETQYF
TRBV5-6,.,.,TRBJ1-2,TGTGCCAGCAGCCGGGGACCGAATGAACCTGACTATGGCTACACCTTC,CASSRGPNEPDYGYTF
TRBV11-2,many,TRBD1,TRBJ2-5,TGTGCCAGCAGCGTTACCACAGGGGTGGGGCAAGAGACCCAGTACTTC,CASSVTTGVGQETQYF
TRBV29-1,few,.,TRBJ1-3,TGCAGCGTTGCGGTCGCAGGGGCAGCTGGAAACACCATATATTTT,CSVAVAGAAGNTIYF
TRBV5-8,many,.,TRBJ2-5,TGTGCCAGCAGCCCGGGAAAATCAGGCGCCGATGAGACCCAGTACTTC,CASSPGKSGADETQYF
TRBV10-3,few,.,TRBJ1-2,TGTGCCATCAGTGCCGGGGGTAACTATGGCTACACCTTC,CAISAGGNYGYTF
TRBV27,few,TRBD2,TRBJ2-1,TGTGCCAGCAGTTTAAGTGCTAGCGGGAGTAAGTACAATGAGCAGTTCTTC,CASSLSASGSKYNEQFF
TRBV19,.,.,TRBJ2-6,TGTGCCAGTAGTCCCCAAGACAGCCGGAGTGGGGCCAACGTCCTGACTTTC,CASSPQDSRSGANVLTF
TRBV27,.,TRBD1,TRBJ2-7,TGTGCCAGCAGTACCAGCATCGGACAGGGGAAGTACGAGCAGTACTTC,CASSTSIGQGKYEQYF